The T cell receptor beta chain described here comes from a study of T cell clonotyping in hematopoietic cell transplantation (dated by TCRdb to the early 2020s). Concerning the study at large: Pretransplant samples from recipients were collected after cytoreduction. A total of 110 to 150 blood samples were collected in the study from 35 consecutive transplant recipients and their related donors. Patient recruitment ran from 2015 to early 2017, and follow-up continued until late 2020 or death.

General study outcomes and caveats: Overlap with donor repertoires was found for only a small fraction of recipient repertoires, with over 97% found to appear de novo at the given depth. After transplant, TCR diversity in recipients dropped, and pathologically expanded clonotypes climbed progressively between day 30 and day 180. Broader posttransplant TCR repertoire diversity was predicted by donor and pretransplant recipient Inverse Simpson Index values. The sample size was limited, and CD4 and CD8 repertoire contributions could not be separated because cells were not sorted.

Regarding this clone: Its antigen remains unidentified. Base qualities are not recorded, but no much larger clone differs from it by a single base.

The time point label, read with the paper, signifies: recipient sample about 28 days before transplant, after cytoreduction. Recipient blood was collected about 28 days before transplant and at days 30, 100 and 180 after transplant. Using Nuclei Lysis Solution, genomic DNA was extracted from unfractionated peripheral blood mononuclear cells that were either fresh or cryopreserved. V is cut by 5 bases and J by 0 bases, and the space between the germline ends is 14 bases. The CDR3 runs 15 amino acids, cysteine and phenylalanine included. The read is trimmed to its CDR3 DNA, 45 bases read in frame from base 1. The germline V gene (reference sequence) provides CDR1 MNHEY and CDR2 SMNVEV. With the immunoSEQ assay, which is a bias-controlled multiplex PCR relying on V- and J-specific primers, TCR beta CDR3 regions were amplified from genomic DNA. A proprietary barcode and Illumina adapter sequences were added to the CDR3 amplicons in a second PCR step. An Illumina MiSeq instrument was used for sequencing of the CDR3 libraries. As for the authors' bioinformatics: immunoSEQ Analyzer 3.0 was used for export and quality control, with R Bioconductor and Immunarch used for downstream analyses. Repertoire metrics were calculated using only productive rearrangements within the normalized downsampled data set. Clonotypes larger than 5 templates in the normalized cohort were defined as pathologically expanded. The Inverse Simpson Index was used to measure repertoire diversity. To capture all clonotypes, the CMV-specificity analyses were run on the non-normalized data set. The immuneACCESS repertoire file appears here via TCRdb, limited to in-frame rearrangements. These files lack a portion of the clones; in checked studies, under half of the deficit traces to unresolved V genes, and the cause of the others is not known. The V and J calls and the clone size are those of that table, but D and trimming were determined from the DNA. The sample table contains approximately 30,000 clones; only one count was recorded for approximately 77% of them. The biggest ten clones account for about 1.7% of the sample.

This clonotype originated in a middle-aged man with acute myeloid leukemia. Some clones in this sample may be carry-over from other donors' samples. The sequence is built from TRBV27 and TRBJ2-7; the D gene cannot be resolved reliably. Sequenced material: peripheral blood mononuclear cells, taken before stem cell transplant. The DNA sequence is TGTGCCAGCAGTCCCCTTGGCCAGATCTCCTACGAGCAGTACTTC. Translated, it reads CASSPLGQISYEQYF.